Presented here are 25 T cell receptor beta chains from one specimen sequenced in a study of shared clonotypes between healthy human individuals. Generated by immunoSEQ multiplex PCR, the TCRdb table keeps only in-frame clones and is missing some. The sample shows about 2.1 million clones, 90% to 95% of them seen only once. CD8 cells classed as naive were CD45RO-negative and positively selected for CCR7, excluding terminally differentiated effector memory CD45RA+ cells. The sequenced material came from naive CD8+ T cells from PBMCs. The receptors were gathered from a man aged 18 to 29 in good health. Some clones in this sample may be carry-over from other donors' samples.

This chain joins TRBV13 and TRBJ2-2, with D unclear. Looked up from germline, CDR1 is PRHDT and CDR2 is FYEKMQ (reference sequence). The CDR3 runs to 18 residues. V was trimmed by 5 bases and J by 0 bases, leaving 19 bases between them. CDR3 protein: CASSPRMRSIANTGELFF. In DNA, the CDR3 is TGTGCCAGCAGCCCGAGGATGCGGAGTATCGCGAACACCGGGGAGCTGTTTTTT.

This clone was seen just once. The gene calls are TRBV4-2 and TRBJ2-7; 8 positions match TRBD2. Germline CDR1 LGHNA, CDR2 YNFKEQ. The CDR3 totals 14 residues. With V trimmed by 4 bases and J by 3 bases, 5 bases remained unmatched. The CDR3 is CASSPGRADYEQYF. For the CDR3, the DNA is TGTGCCAGCAGCCCCGGGAGGGCCGACTACGAGCAGTACTTC.

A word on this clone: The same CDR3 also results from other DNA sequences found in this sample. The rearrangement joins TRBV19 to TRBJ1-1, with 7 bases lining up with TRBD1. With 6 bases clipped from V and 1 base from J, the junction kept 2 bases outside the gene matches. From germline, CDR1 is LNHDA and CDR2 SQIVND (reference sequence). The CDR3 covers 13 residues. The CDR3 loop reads CASRGDRNTEAFF. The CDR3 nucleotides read TGTGCCAGTAGAGGGGACAGGAACACTGAAGCTTTCTTT.

The CDR3: CASSVGGRRNTGELFF. The CDR3 DNA follows: TGTGCCAGCAGCGTAGGCGGGAGAAGGAACACCGGGGAGCTGTTTTTT. J is TRBJ2-2 and V is TRBV9; 7 bases line up with TRBD2. The CDR3 is made up of 16 amino acids. V gave up 0 bases and J gave up 1 base; unmatched junction bases: 3. Germline V gene data show CDR1 as SGDLS and CDR2 as YYNGEE.

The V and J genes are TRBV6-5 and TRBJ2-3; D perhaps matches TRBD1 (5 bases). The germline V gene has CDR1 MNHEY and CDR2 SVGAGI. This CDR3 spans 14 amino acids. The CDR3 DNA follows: TGTGCTACCCAGCCGCGGCAGGGTTCGGGTACGCAGTATTTT. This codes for CATQPRQGSGTQYF.

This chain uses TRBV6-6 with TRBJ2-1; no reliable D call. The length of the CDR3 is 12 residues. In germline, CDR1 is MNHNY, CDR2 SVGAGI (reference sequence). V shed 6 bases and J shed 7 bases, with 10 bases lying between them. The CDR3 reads CASRLPSNEQFF. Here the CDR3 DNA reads TGTGCCAGCAGGCTCCCTAGTAATGAGCAGTTCTTC.

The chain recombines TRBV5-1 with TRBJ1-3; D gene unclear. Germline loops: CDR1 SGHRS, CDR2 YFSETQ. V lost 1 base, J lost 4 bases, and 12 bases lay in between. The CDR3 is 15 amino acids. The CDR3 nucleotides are TGCGCCAGCAGCTTGCTTCCAGGTTCAGGAAACACCATATATTTT. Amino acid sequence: CASSLLPGSGNTIYF.

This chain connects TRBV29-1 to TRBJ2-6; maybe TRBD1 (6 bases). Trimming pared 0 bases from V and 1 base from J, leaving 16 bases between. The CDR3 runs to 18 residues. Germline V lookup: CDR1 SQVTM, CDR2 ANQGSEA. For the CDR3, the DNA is TGCAGCGTTGAAGAGATGAACAGGGAAGGTTCTGGGGCCAACGTCCTGACTTTC. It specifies CSVEEMNREGSGANVLTF.

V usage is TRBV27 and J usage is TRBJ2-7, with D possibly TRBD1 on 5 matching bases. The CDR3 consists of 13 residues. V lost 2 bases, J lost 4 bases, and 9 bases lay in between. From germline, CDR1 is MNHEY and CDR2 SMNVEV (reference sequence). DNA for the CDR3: TGTGCCAGCAGTTTAGCCAGGGCGTACGAGCAGTACTTC. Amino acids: CASSLARAYEQYF.

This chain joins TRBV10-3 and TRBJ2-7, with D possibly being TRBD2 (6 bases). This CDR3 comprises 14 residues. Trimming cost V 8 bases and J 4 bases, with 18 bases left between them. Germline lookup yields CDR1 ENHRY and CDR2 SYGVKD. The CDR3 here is CAIVEGLRGYEQYF. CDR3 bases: TGTGCCATCGTCGAAGGGTTGCGGGGTTACGAGCAGTACTTC.

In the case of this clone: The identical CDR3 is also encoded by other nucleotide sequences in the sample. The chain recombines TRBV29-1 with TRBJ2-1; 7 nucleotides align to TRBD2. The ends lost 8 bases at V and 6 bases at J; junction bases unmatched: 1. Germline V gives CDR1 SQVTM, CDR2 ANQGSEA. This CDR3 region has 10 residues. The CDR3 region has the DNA TGCAGCACGGGGGGCAATGAGCAGTTCTTC. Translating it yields CSTGGNEQFF.

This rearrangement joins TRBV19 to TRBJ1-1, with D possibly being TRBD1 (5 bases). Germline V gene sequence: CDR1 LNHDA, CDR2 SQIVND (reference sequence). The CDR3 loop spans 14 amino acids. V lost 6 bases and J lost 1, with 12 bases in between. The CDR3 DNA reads TGTGCCAGTAGCTACTGGGGGGAGAACACTGAAGCTTTCTTT. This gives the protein CASSYWGENTEAFF.

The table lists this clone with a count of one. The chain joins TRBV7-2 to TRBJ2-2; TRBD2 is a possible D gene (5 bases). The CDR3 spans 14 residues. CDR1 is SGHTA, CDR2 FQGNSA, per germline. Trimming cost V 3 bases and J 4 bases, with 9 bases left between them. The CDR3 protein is CASSFGRGTGELFF. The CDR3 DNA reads TGTGCCAGCAGCTTCGGTCGGGGCACCGGGGAGCTGTTTTTT.

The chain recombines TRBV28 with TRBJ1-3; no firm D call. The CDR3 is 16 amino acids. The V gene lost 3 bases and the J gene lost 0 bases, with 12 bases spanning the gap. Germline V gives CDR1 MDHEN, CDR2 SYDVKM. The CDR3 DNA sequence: TGTGCCAGCAGTTTGGGAACAGCCTACTCTGGAAACACCATATATTTT. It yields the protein CASSLGTAYSGNTIYF.

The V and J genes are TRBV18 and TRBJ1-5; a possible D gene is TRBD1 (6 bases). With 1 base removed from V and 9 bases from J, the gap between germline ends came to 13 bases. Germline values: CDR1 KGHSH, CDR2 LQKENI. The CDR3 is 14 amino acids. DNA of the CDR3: TGTGCCAGCTCACCACAGAGGACAGAGCTGCCCCAGCATTTT. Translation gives CASSPQRTELPQHF.

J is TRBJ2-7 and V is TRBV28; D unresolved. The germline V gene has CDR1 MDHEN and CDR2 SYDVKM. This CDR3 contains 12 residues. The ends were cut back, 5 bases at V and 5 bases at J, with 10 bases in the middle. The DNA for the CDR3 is TGTGCCAGCAGTCCTCGAACCCACGAGCAGTACTTC. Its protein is CASSPRTHEQYF.

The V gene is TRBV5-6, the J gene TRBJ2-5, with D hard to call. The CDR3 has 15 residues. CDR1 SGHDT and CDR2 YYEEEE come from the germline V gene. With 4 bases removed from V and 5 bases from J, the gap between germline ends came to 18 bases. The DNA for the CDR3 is TGTGCCAGCAGCCACCGGGCCTTGGTTCGGGAGACCCAGTACTTC. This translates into CASSHRALVRETQYF.

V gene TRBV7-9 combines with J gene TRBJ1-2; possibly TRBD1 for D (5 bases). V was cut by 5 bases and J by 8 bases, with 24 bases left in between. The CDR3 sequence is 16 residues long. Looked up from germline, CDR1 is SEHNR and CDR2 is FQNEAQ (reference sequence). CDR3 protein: CASSPYRGLSIGGYTF. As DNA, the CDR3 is TGTGCCAGCAGCCCGTATAGGGGCCTTAGTATAGGGGGCTACACCTTC.

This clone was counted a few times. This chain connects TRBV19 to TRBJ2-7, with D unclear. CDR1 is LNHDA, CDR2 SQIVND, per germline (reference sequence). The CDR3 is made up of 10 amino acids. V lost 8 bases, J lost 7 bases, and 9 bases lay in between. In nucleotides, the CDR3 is TGTGCCAGTGGGATGGGGGAGCAGTACTTC. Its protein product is CASGMGEQYF.

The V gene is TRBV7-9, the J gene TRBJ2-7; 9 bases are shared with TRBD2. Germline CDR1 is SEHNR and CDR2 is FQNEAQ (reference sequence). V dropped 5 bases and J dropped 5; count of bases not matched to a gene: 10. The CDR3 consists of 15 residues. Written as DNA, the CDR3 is TGTGCCAGCAGCCGGGTAGCGGGAGTCGGGGACGAGCAGTACTTC. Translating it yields CASSRVAGVGDEQYF.

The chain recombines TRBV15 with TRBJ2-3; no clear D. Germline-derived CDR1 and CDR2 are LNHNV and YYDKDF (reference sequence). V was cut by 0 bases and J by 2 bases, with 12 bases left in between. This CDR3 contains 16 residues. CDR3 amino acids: CATSRDSVELTDTQYF. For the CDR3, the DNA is TGTGCCACCAGCAGAGATTCGGTTGAACTCACAGATACGCAGTATTTT.

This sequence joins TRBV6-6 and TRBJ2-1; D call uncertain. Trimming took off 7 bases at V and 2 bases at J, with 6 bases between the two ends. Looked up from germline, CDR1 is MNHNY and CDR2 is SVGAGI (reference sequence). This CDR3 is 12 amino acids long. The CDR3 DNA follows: TGTGCCAGCACGAGTACCTACAATGAGCAGTTCTTC. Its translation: CASTSTYNEQFF.

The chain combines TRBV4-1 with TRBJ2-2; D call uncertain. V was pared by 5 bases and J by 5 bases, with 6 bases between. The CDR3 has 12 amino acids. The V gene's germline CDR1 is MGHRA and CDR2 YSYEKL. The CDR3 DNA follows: TGCGCCAGCAGCTCTCCTACCGGGGAGCTGTTTTTT. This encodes CASSSPTGELFF.

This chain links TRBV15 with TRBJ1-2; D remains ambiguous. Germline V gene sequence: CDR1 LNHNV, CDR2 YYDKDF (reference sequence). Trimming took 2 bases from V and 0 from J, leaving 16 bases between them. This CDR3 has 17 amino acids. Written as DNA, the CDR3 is TGTGCCACCAGCAGAACCGAGGGCCGGACCACTAACTATGGCTACACCTTC. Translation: CATSRTEGRTTNYGYTF.

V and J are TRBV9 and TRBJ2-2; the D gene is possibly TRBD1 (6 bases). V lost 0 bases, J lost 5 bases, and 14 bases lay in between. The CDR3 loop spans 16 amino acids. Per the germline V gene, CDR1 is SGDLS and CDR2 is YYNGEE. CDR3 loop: CASSVGGTGWTGELFF. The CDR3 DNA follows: TGTGCCAGCAGCGTAGGGGGCACAGGGTGGACCGGGGAGCTGTTTTTT.